This T cell receptor beta chain was obtained from a study of blood T cell repertoires in COVID-19 (dated by TCRdb to 2020 to 2022). Background for the entire study: Samples from collaborators originated in the United States, Italy and Spain and spanned both the acute and convalescent phases of COVID-19. Sample metadata almost always included a de-identified subject ID, COVID-19 status, age in years and sex. The dataset comprised deeply sampled blood TCRbeta repertoires from subjects exposed to, actively infected with, or recovered from COVID-19. The prospective study material was composed of cDNA or gDNA derived from T cells, B-cell-depleted T cells, or PBMCs. The repertoires were released in a freely available public database meant as a resource for research on the immune response to SARS-CoV-2. Samples came from the ongoing ImmuneRACE study (first 160 participants) plus 1,254 subjects from 6 global collaborators. Where available, HLA class I and class II types were taken from metadata supplied by the sample provider and were not determined by assay-based typing. Points the paper makes about the study in general: Clinical and demographic metadata were provided uncurated, with the amount varying by source and participant.

The immunoSEQ Assay, a bias-controlled multiplex PCR, was used to amplify TCRbeta CDR3 regions from genomic DNA. As for the original processing: The number of nucleated cells in each sample was estimated by amplification of reference gene primers within the assay. Sequence reads were collapsed and filtered to measure the absolute abundance of every unique TCRbeta CDR3 rearrangement. For each sample, productive Simpson clonality was calculated by taking the square root of Simpson's diversity index across productive rearrangements. The table comes from immuneACCESS by way of TCRdb, which keeps in-frame sequences with V and J called. Part of the clones is missing from these tables; in studies checked, under half for an unresolved V gene and the rest for unknown reasons. V and J calls plus clone size are reproduced from that table; the DNA served to infer D and trimming. The sample table holds fewer than 600,000 clones, of which approximately 87% were seen once. 1.5% to 2% of the sample is taken by the ten largest.

With regard to this clone: Its antigen remains unidentified. No much larger clonotype is one base removed from it; base qualities were not supplied.

Participants in the prospective study were aged about 18 to 95 years, lived in more than 20 United States geographic areas, and enrolled through a virtual design. Cohort assignment in the prospective study relied on participant-reported clinical history from a screening survey and a study questionnaire. Recovered participants in ImmuneRACE Cohort 3 were defined by two consecutive negative NP/OP PCR tests, clearance by a healthcare professional, or resolution of symptoms. In the prospective study, mobile phlebotomists collected whole blood, serum and a nasopharyngeal or oropharyngeal swab from each participant. Over a roughly 2-month period, participants in the prospective study had the option of providing additional blood draws and questionnaires. Before DNA extraction, prospective study blood samples were shipped either frozen or at room temperature. Specimen: PBMCs or T cells enriched from blood (not recorded which). This receptor was identified in a woman aged 40 to 50 who had recovered from COVID-19.

Here the CDR3 is given as CASSRQQGQPQHF. The nucleotide sequence is given as TGTGCCAGTAGCCGACAGCAGGGTCAGCCCCAGCATTTT. The chain is made from TRBV19 and TRBJ1-5, and TRBD1 may be the D gene, going by 5 matching bases. The CDR3 runs 13 amino acids, cysteine and phenylalanine included. The read is trimmed to its CDR3 DNA, 39 bases read in frame from base 1. CDR1 is given as LNHDA and CDR2 as SQIVND, both from the germline V gene (reference sequence). V is reduced by 6 bases and J by 6 bases, leaving a spacing of 12 bases between them.